This passage covers 16 T cell receptor beta chains from one sample sequenced in a study of blood T cell repertoires in COVID-19. Clones were read by immunoSEQ multiplex PCR, and TCRdb kept only the in-frame ones, dropping some. The profile covers a few hundred thousand clones, with around 80% appearing a single time and roughly 10% taken by the ten largest. Input material: peripheral blood. The receptors stem from a middle-aged man with active or convalescent COVID-19.

The V gene is TRBV4-3, the J gene TRBJ2-1, with D tentatively TRBD2 (6 bases). V lost 3 bases to trimming and J lost 9 bases, with 15 bases between them. Germline V gene lookup returns CDR1 LGHNA and CDR2 YSLEER. The CDR3 is 14 amino acids. This CDR3 is CASSHRSRGAEQFF. In DNA form, the CDR3 reads TGCGCCAGCAGCCACCGAAGTCGCGGGGCTGAGCAGTTCTTC.

The V and J genes are TRBV12-5 and TRBJ1-1; TRBD1 is a possible D gene (5 bases). CDR3 length: 13 amino acids. Germline V gene sequence: CDR1 LGHNT, CDR2 FRNRAP. Trimming cost V 8 bases and J 4 bases, with 14 bases left between them. Written as DNA, the CDR3 is TGTGCTAGTAGGAGGGGCGAGGCCACTGAAGCTTTCTTT. It encodes CASRRGEATEAFF.

The chain links TRBV6-2 or TRBV6-3 to TRBJ2-7, with D tentatively TRBD2 (6 bases). Trimming pared 4 bases from V and 3 bases from J, leaving 19 bases between. This CDR3 is built from 16 residues. Germline-derived CDR1 and CDR2 are MNHEY and SVGEGT. The CDR3 DNA is TGTGCCAGCAGTTCAGTAGCGGTTACGAACTACTACGAGCAGTACTTC. This translates into CASSSVAVTNYYEQYF.

The chain combines TRBV28 with TRBJ1-5, with D possibly matching TRBD1 (5 bases). CDR3 size: 14 residues. Trimming shortened V by 3 bases and J by 6 bases, and 12 bases separated the two germline ends. The germline CDR1 and CDR2 sequences are MDHEN and SYDVKM. The CDR3 sequence is CASSFGGDPQPQHF. The CDR3 coding sequence is TGTGCCAGCAGTTTCGGGGGGGACCCTCAGCCCCAGCATTTT.

This clone has a handful of counts. J is TRBJ1-6 and V is TRBV5-6, with no clear D. CDR3 size: 13 residues. V was clipped by 0 bases and J by 15 bases, with 13 bases between them. Germline V CDR1 and CDR2: SGHDT, YYEEEE. The CDR3 spells CASSLGAAQDLHF. DNA for the CDR3: TGTGCCAGCAGCTTGGGGGCCGCCCAGGACCTCCACTTT.

This sequence joins TRBV2 and TRBJ1-3; no clear D. The CDR3 runs to 11 residues. Per the germline V gene, CDR1 is SNHLY and CDR2 is FYNNEI. V was trimmed by 6 bases and J by 5 bases, leaving 5 bases between them. CDR3 in DNA: TGTGCCAGCAGCCAAAGAAACACCATATATTTT. This sequence encodes CASSQRNTIYF.

This clone has more than one count but fewer than ten. The V gene is TRBV9, the J gene TRBJ1-4; D not certain. V was pared by 4 bases and J by 7 bases, with 14 bases between. CDR1 SGDLS and CDR2 YYNGEE come from the germline V gene. The CDR3 sequence is 14 residues long. The CDR3 spells CASSPTPRSEKLFF. The CDR3 region has the DNA TGTGCCAGCAGCCCCACCCCGAGGAGTGAAAAACTGTTTTTT.

The V gene is TRBV7-2, the J gene TRBJ2-6; D may be TRBD1 (6 bases). Germline loops: CDR1 SGHTA, CDR2 FQGNSA. V was shortened by 3 bases and J by 2 bases, with 8 bases between the two germline ends. This CDR3 is built from 15 residues. CDR3 region: CASSFAGAGANVLTF. Here the CDR3 DNA reads TGTGCCAGCAGCTTTGCAGGGGCTGGGGCCAACGTCCTGACTTTC.

This clone was observed a single time. The chain uses TRBV18 and TRBJ2-1; a weak D match, TRBD2 (6 bases). Germline V CDR1 and CDR2: KGHSH, LQKENI. The V end lost 0 bases, the J end lost 3 bases, and 12 bases lay between the germline ends. The CDR3 is 16 amino acids. The CDR3 DNA follows: TGTGCCAGCTCACCACCTAGCCTAGCGAGCTACAATGAGCAGTTCTTC. Translated, it gives CASSPPSLASYNEQFF.

This chain connects TRBV28 to TRBJ1-1; 10 positions agree with TRBD1. V lost 6 bases to trimming and J lost 5 bases; unmatched junction nucleotides: 9. The CDR3 totals 15 residues. Germline V gene sequence: CDR1 MDHEN, CDR2 SYDVKM. The CDR3 bases are TGTGCCAGCAGACTGACAGGGGGCGTTGCGACTGAAGCTTTCTTT. It translates to CASRLTGGVATEAFF.

The DNA of the CDR3 is TGTGCCAGCAGTGATGAGGACCCCGGGACAGGGAACTATGGCTACACCTTC. Protein sequence: CASSDEDPGTGNYGYTF. This sequence joins TRBV2 and TRBJ1-2; 9 bases map to TRBD1. Germline V gene sequence: CDR1 SNHLY, CDR2 FYNNEI. This CDR3 is 17 amino acids long. J gave up 2 bases and V 3 bases, and 10 bases lay outside the gene matches.

The chain combines TRBV7-3 with TRBJ2-2, with 12 positions matching TRBD2. CDR1 SGHTA and CDR2 FQGTGA come from the germline V gene. The CDR3 is 15 residues long. V lost 6 bases to trimming and J lost 7 bases; unmatched junction nucleotides: 6. The chain's CDR3 is CASSSGLAGYGELFF. CDR3 in DNA: TGTGCCAGCAGTTCGGGACTAGCGGGTTACGGGGAGCTGTTTTTT.

As for this clone: This CDR3 is also generated by other DNA sequences in the sample. The chain uses TRBV7-9 and TRBJ1-2; 7 bases fit TRBD1. The CDR3 is made up of 12 amino acids. The V and J ends lost 5 bases and 3 bases, in that order; junction bases with no gene match: 0. Per the germline V gene, CDR1 is SEHNR and CDR2 is FQNEAQ (reference sequence). The CDR3 nucleotides are TGTGCCAGCAGCGGACAGGACTATGGCTACACCTTC. It translates to CASSGQDYGYTF.

The V call is TRBV7-2, the J call TRBJ1-3; D is ambiguous. This CDR3 is 14 amino acids long. In germline, CDR1 is SGHTA, CDR2 FQGNSA. Trimming removed 3 bases from V and 2 bases from J, with 8 bases in between. DNA for the CDR3: TGTGCCAGCAGCTTTACTGTTACTGGAAACACCATATATTTT. It is translated as CASSFTVTGNTIYF.

The chain recombines TRBV12-3 or TRBV12-4 with TRBJ2-1, with D possibly TRBD1 on 6 matching bases. The V end was cut by 6 bases, the J end by 7 bases, with 13 bases between. The CDR3 extends over 13 amino acids. DNA of the CDR3: TGTGCCAGCAGCGACTCCAGGGGTAATGAGCAGTTCTTC. It yields the protein CASSDSRGNEQFF.

This rearrangement joins TRBV19 to TRBJ2-4, with TRBD1 as a possible D gene (5 bases). The CDR3 spans 16 residues. Trimming stripped 4 bases from V and 0 bases from J, with 13 bases between. Germline V gene sequence: CDR1 LNHDA, CDR2 SQIVND (reference sequence). CDR3 protein: CASSTQTVLAKNIQYF. The CDR3 nucleotides read TGTGCCAGTAGTACACAGACAGTCTTAGCCAAAAACATTCAGTACTTC.